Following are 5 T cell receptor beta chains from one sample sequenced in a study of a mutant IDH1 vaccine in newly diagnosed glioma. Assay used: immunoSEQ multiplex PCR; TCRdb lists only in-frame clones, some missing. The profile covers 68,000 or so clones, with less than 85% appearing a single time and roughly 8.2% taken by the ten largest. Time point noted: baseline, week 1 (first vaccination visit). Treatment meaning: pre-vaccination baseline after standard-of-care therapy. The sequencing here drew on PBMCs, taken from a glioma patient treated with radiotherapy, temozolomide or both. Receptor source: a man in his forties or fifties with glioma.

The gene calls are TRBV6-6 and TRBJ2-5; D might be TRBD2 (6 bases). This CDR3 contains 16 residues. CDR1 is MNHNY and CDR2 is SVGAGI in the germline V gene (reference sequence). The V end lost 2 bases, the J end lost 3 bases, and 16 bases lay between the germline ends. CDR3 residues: CASSYPGGSGEETQYF. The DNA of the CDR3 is TGTGCCAGCAGTTACCCTGGGGGGTCGGGAGAAGAGACCCAGTACTTC.

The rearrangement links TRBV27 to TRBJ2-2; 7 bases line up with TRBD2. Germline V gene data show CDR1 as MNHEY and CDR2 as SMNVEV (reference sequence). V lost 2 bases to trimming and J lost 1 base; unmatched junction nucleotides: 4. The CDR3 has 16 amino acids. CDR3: CASSLSPSGNTGELFF. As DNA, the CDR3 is TGTGCCAGCAGTTTAAGTCCTAGCGGGAACACCGGGGAGCTGTTTTTT.

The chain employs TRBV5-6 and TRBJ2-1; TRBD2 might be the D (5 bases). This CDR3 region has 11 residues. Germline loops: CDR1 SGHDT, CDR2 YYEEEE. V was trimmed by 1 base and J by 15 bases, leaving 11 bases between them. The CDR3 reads CASSLKDLRFF. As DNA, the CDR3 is TGTGCCAGCAGCTTGAAGGACTTAAGGTTCTTC.

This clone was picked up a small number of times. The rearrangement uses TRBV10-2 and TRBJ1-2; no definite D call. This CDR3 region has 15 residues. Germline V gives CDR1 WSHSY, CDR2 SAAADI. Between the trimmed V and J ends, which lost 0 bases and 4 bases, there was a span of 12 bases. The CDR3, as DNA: TGCGCCAGCAGTGAGTCGGTTGTACCGACCTATGGCTACACCTTC. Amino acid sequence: CASSESVVPTYGYTF.

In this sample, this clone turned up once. The CDR3 reads CASSPSYNQPQHF. CDR3 bases: TGTGCCTCCTCACCCTCCTACAATCAGCCCCAGCATTTT. The chain uses TRBV30 and TRBJ1-5, with D uncertain. The V gene's germline CDR1 is GTSNPN and CDR2 SVGIG (reference sequence). The CDR3 has 13 residues. V shed 7 bases and J shed 3 bases, with 13 bases lying between them.